A single sample gave rise to the 22 T cell receptor beta chains below, sequenced in a study of blood T cell repertoires in COVID-19. The table came from immunoSEQ multiplex PCR; TCRdb's copy has only in-frame clones and leaves some out. The sample includes about 190,000 clones, around 80% of them seen just once. Input material: peripheral blood. Receptor source: a man aged 25 to 40 with active or convalescent COVID-19.

This chain links TRBV28 with TRBJ1-2; no reliable D call. CDR3 length: 13 residues. Germline CDR1 is MDHEN and CDR2 is SYDVKM. V shed 6 bases and J shed 4 bases, with 12 bases lying between them. CDR3 sequence reads: CASRSVRLYGYTF. The CDR3 DNA sequence: TGTGCCAGCAGGTCGGTTCGTCTCTATGGCTACACCTTC.

This sequence joins TRBV7-3 and TRBJ1-1; no clear D. The CDR3 extends over 15 amino acids. Trimming removed 3 bases at V and 1 base at J, with 12 bases between. Germline V gene sequence: CDR1 SGHTA, CDR2 FQGTGA. The CDR3 DNA reads TGTGCCAGCAGCTTCCAGGCACCCGGGAACACTGAAGCTTTCTTT. It is translated as CASSFQAPGNTEAFF.

The chain is built from TRBV4-3 and TRBJ2-3; TRBD1 aligns across 7 bases. The germline CDR1 and CDR2 sequences are LGHNA and YSLEER. The CDR3 contains 16 residues. With V trimmed by 0 bases and J by 2 bases, 5 bases remained unmatched. As DNA, the CDR3 is TGCGCCAGCAGCCAAGAAAGGGGGCGGTCCACAGATACGCAGTATTTT. Its translation is CASSQERGRSTDTQYF.

The genes are TRBV30 and TRBJ2-3; maybe TRBD2 (6 bases). Germline V gene sequence: CDR1 GTSNPN, CDR2 SVGIG (reference sequence). This CDR3 has 14 residues. V was pared by 1 base and J by 0 bases, with 8 bases between. This CDR3 is CAWSGAGSTDTQYF. For the CDR3, the DNA is TGTGCCTGGAGTGGAGCGGGTAGCACAGATACGCAGTATTTT.

The rearrangement uses TRBV7-3 and TRBJ1-6; 8 positions agree with TRBD1. The V gene end was trimmed by 5 bases and the J gene end by 7 bases; junction bases not matched to a gene: 4. CDR1 is SGHTA and CDR2 is FQGTGA in the germline V gene. This CDR3 spans 14 amino acids. CDR3: CASSQTGENSPLHF. The CDR3 region has the DNA TGTGCCAGCAGCCAGACAGGGGAAAATTCACCCCTCCACTTT.

This chain joins TRBV30 and TRBJ1-2; 10 bases align to TRBD1. Germline V gene lookup returns CDR1 GTSNPN and CDR2 SVGIG (reference sequence). The CDR3 sequence is 14 residues long. J was trimmed by 6 bases and V by 0 bases; bases with no gene match: 4. The CDR3 loop is CAWSVDRGLDGYTF. DNA of the CDR3: TGTGCCTGGAGTGTCGACAGGGGGCTAGATGGCTACACCTTC.

The V gene is TRBV11-2, the J gene TRBJ1-2, with a possible D match to TRBD1 (5 bases). The CDR3 is made up of 15 amino acids. In germline, CDR1 is SGHAT, CDR2 FQNNGV. The V gene lost 5 bases and the J gene lost 8 bases, with 21 bases spanning the gap. The CDR3: CASSTGGGTPIGYTF. In nucleotides, the CDR3 is TGTGCCAGCAGCACGGGGGGGGGAACTCCCATCGGCTACACCTTC.

The table lists this clone with a few counts. This chain connects TRBV5-4 to TRBJ2-1, with TRBD2 matching 8 bases. This CDR3 region has 15 residues. V lost 1 base and J lost 7; bases outside the gene matches: 7. CDR1 SGHNT and CDR2 YYREEE come from the germline V gene (reference sequence). CDR3 bases: TGTGCCAGCAGCTTGACCAGCGGGAGCCGGAATGAGCAGTTCTTC. Translating gives CASSLTSGSRNEQFF.

This sequence joins TRBV11-3 and TRBJ1-2; D perhaps matches TRBD1 (6 bases). CDR3 length equals 15 residues. The V end was cut by 5 bases, the J end by 4 bases, with 17 bases between. The germline V gene has CDR1 SGHNT and CDR2 YENEEA. CDR3 sequence: CASSKSRDTGYGYTF. The CDR3 nucleotides are TGTGCCAGCAGCAAAAGCCGGGACACGGGCTATGGCTACACCTTC. Supplemented by reference TRBV11-3 and TRBJ1-2, the full variable domain reads EAGVVQSPRYKIIEKKQPVAFWCNPISGHNTLYWYLQNLGQGPELLIRYENEEAVDDSQLPKDRFSAERLKGVDSTLKIQPAELGDSAVYLCASSKSRDTGYGYTFGSGTRLTVV.

The V and J genes are TRBV19 and TRBJ2-1, with TRBD2 matching over 7 bases. V shed 7 bases, J shed 10 bases, and the junction held 10 bases outside the gene matches. The CDR3 length is 13 residues. Germline values: CDR1 LNHDA, CDR2 SQIVND (reference sequence). The CDR3 nucleotides are TGTGCCAGTAAAGCGGGATGGGTAGAAGAGCAGTTCTTC. It codes for CASKAGWVEEQFF.

This clone was picked up one time. V and J are TRBV28 and TRBJ1-5, with 9 bases identical to TRBD1. This CDR3 region has 16 residues. Trimming at V came to 3 bases and at J to 4 bases, leaving 7 bases not matched to a gene. Looked up from germline, CDR1 is MDHEN and CDR2 is SYDVKM. CDR3 sequence (DNA): TGTGCCAGCAGTTTGGGGGCACAGGGGGCAAATCAGCCCCAGCATTTT. Protein product: CASSLGAQGANQPQHF.

This chain connects TRBV11-3 to TRBJ2-1; tentative D call: TRBD2 (5 bases). This CDR3 region has 15 residues. V was shortened by 7 bases and J by 9 bases, with 22 bases between the two germline ends. Germline CDR1 and CDR2: SGHNT and YENEEA. The CDR3 loop reads CASTPRTERPGEQFF. In DNA form, the CDR3 reads TGTGCCAGCACCCCAAGGACTGAACGTCCCGGTGAGCAGTTCTTC.

J is TRBJ1-2 and V is TRBV9; 10 bases align to TRBD1. V trimming: 4 bases; J trimming: 6 bases; junction bases outside the gene matches: 3. CDR1 and CDR2 (germline): SGDLS, YYNGEE. The CDR3 has 13 residues. As DNA, the CDR3 is TGTGCCAGCAGCCCGACAGGGGGCGATGGCTACACCTTC. Its translation is CASSPTGGDGYTF.

The V and J genes are TRBV19 and TRBJ1-5, with D unclear. CDR1 is LNHDA and CDR2 is SQIVND in the germline V gene (reference sequence). The CDR3 spans 14 residues. The V gene lost 1 base and the J gene lost 6 bases, with 10 bases spanning the gap. This CDR3 reads CASSIVGVGQPQHF. CDR3 in DNA: TGTGCCAGTAGTATAGTCGGGGTCGGTCAGCCCCAGCATTTT.

The rearrangement links TRBV15 to TRBJ1-1; TRBD1 might be the D (6 bases). The CDR3 consists of 15 residues. V shed 1 base and J shed 4 bases, with 13 bases lying between them. Germline V gives CDR1 LNHNV, CDR2 YYDKDF (reference sequence). The DNA for the CDR3 is TGTGCCACCAGCAGAGCTGACAGGTCGCTCACTGAAGCTTTCTTT. Translating gives CATSRADRSLTEAFF.

The genes are TRBV4-1 and TRBJ2-2, with D perhaps matching TRBD1 (6 bases). CDR3 size: 15 residues. The V end lost 5 bases, the J end lost 6 bases, and 16 bases lay between the germline ends. Germline-derived CDR1 and CDR2 are MGHRA and YSYEKL. Written as DNA, the CDR3 is TGCGCCAGCAGCTGGACAGTTGACGGCGCCGGGGAGCTGTTTTTT. This gives the protein CASSWTVDGAGELFF.

This clone was counted once. The chain employs TRBV2 and TRBJ2-1; the match to TRBD2 covers 10 bases. Trimming took 4 bases from V and 5 from J; bases not matched to a gene: 5. CDR3 length: 15 amino acids. Germline CDR1 SNHLY, CDR2 FYNNEI. The CDR3 region is CASSVGLAFDNEQFF. In DNA form, the CDR3 reads TGTGCCAGCAGTGTGGGACTAGCGTTCGACAATGAGCAGTTCTTC. The whole variable domain, filled in from reference TRBV2 and TRBJ2-1, reads EPEVTQTPSHQVTQMGQEVILRCVPISNHLYFYWYRQILGQKVEFLVSFYNNEISEKSEIFDDQFSVERPDGSNFTLKIRSTKLEDSAMYFCASSVGLAFDNEQFFGPGTRLTVL.

In this sample, this clone turned up a few times. This chain links TRBV28 with TRBJ2-5; 8 positions agree with TRBD1. The trim removed 6 bases at V and 6 bases at J, leaving 12 bases unmatched. CDR3 size: 15 residues. Germline lookup yields CDR1 MDHEN and CDR2 SYDVKM. CDR3 region: CASSPVSDRVKTQYF. The CDR3 DNA reads TGTGCCAGCAGCCCTGTATCGGACAGGGTGAAGACCCAGTACTTC.

The chain links TRBV7-2 to TRBJ2-3; D remains ambiguous. CDR3 size: 15 residues. V shed 2 bases and J shed 1 base, with 10 bases lying between them. Germline lookup yields CDR1 SGHTA and CDR2 FQGNSA. The CDR3 DNA reads as TGTGCCAGCAGCTTATCTCGACGGGGCACAGATACGCAGTATTTT. Its protein product is CASSLSRRGTDTQYF.

This chain uses TRBV4-1 with TRBJ1-1, with 7 bases identical to TRBD1. The V gene's germline CDR1 is MGHRA and CDR2 YSYEKL. CDR3 length equals 13 residues. The ends lost 4 bases at V and 6 bases at J; junction bases unmatched: 5. This chain's CDR3 is CASSLGQVAEAFF. The CDR3 DNA reads as TGCGCCAGCAGCCTTGGACAGGTGGCTGAAGCTTTCTTT.

This sequence joins TRBV5-1 and TRBJ2-1, with D tentatively TRBD2 (6 bases). The CDR3 consists of 15 residues. V dropped 4 bases and J dropped 6 bases, with 17 bases sitting between them. Germline V CDR1 and CDR2: SGHRS, YFSETQ. In DNA, the CDR3 is TGCGCCAGCAGCCAGGGAGGTGCCAGAGCCAATGAGCAGTTCTTC. Protein product: CASSQGGARANEQFF.

The V and J genes are TRBV5-4 and TRBJ2-7; the match to TRBD1 covers 9 bases. The CDR3 sequence is 14 residues long. Germline V gene sequence: CDR1 SGHNT, CDR2 YYREEE (reference sequence). The J segment lost 4 bases and the V segment lost 4 bases, leaving 6 bases of the junction unmatched. CDR3 bases: TGTGCCAGCAGCCCCGGGACAGGGAGTTACGAGCAGTACGTC. The encoded protein is CASSPGTGSYEQYV.